What follows are 21 T cell receptor beta chains derived from one specimen sequenced in a study of T-cell reconstitution after alpha-beta-depleted transplantation in children. Using unique molecular identifiers, the investigators prepared the TCRbeta library. Each CDR3 protein gets one entry after TCRdb re-called the PCR reads with MiXCR. The data show about a million distinct CDR3 sequences, with roughly 29% seen just once and over 25% held by the top ten. The source was PBMCs, mostly from graft donor cells, collected 360 days after TCRalphabeta/CD19-depleted stem cell transplant. The origin of the receptors is a boy in the first two years of life who had a stem cell transplant for SCID, so the T cells may come from the graft donor.

This clonotype was picked up many times. This chain uses TRBV12-3 or TRBV12-4 with TRBJ1-2; no firm D call. This CDR3 region has 11 residues. V was clipped by 5 bases and J by 5 bases, with 6 bases between them. Here the CDR3 DNA reads TGTGCCAGCAGTGACCCTTATGGCTACACCTTC. It specifies CASSDPYGYTF.

The J gene is TRBJ2-4, the V gene TRBV4-1; D is undetermined. The length of the CDR3 is 15 residues. Germline V gene sequence: CDR1 MGHRA, CDR2 YSYEKL. Trimming left V 0 bases short and J 7 bases short, with 13 bases between. DNA of the CDR3: TGCGCCAGCAGCCAAGATGTAAAGGTATTGAACATTCAGTACTTC. Translating gives CASSQDVKVLNIQYF.

This clonotype was detected once. The CDR3 sequence: CASSFSIGQGIHYEQYF. CDR3 in DNA: TGTGCCAGCAGCTTCAGCATTGGACAGGGGATTCACTACGAGCAGTACTTC. The chain joins TRBV7-8 to TRBJ2-7, with 9 bases that match TRBD1. CDR3 length: 17 amino acids. Looked up from germline, CDR1 is SGHVS and CDR2 is FQNEAQ. V lost 3 bases to trimming and J lost 3 bases; unmatched junction nucleotides: 12.

This clonotype was detected a few times. V is TRBV7-3 and J is TRBJ2-3; TRBD2 aligns across 9 bases. Trimming took 2 bases from V and 0 from J; bases not matched to a gene: 3. CDR1 and CDR2 (germline): SGHTA, FQGTGA. This CDR3 contains 16 residues. In DNA, the CDR3 is TGTGCCAGCAGCTTAGCGGGGGGGGCCAGCACAGATACGCAGTATTTT. Translation gives CASSLAGGASTDTQYF.

The sample holds many counts of this clonotype. The rearrangement joins TRBV29-1 to TRBJ2-1, with 7 bases matching TRBD2. Germline V CDR1 and CDR2: SQVTM, ANQGSEA. The CDR3 covers 16 residues. After removal of 5 bases from V and 4 bases from J, the junction contained 14 bases not matched to a gene. DNA of the CDR3: TGCAGCGTTTACTCCAGCGGGGATATACCATACAATGAGCAGTTCTTC. Amino acids: CSVYSSGDIPYNEQFF.

This clonotype was found a few times. The chain couples TRBV12-3 or TRBV12-4 to TRBJ2-2, with TRBD2 identical over 8 bases. Germline trimming cut 6 bases from V and 0 bases from J; bases unmatched to any gene: 0. This CDR3 comprises 14 residues. The CDR3 is CASRGLANTGELFF. CDR3 nucleotide sequence: TGTGCCAGCAGGGGACTAGCGAACACCGGGGAGCTGTTTTTT.

Only a few counts were recorded for this clonotype. The V gene is TRBV28, the J gene TRBJ2-3; 7 bases match TRBD2. Germline lookup yields CDR1 MDHEN and CDR2 SYDVKM. J was trimmed by 4 bases and V by 9 bases; bases with no gene match: 13. This CDR3 is 15 amino acids long. CDR3 in amino acids: CASKRASGYPDTQYF. DNA for the CDR3: TGTGCCAGTAAGAGGGCTAGCGGATACCCAGATACGCAGTATTTT.

The CDR3 spells CSARDQGTGGYEQYF. In nucleotides, the CDR3 is TGCAGTGCTAGAGATCAAGGTACAGGGGGTTACGAGCAGTACTTC. V and J are TRBV20-1 and TRBJ2-7; TRBD1 aligns across 8 bases. Germline V gives CDR1 DFQATT, CDR2 SNEGSKA (reference sequence). This CDR3 spans 15 amino acids. V was pared by 0 bases and J by 4 bases, with 8 bases of the junction left unmatched.

The rearrangement uses TRBV5-1 and TRBJ2-5; no definite D call. The CDR3 sequence is 12 residues long. Germline V CDR1 and CDR2: SGHRS, YFSETQ. V lost 7 bases and J lost 2, with 9 bases in between. The CDR3 DNA follows: TGCGCCAGCGCTGTGGGACAAGAGACCCAGTACTTC. It specifies CASAVGQETQYF.

The V gene is TRBV28, the J gene TRBJ2-3; 10 nucleotides agree with TRBD1. The V and J ends lost 3 bases and 5 bases, in that order; junction bases with no gene match: 8. Germline values: CDR1 MDHEN, CDR2 SYDVKM. CDR3 length: 16 residues. The CDR3 bases are TGTGCCAGCAGTTTTCGGGTCGGGACAGGGGAAGATACGCAGTATTTT. Its protein is CASSFRVGTGEDTQYF.

This rearrangement joins TRBV12-3 or TRBV12-4 to TRBJ2-2, with TRBD1 matching over 7 bases. This CDR3 has 15 residues. Losses at the gene ends were 6 bases for V and 1 base for J; bases not matched to a gene: 5. The CDR3 nucleotides are TGTGCCAGCAGACAGGGGACCCTGAACACCGGGGAGCTGTTTTTT. This translates into CASRQGTLNTGELFF.

This chain joins TRBV20-1 and TRBJ2-3; 9 nucleotides line up with TRBD1. J lost 0 bases, V lost 3 bases, and 13 bases had no gene match. Germline CDR1 is DFQATT and CDR2 is SNEGSKA (reference sequence). The CDR3 is 18 amino acids. CDR3 DNA: TGCAGTGCTAGTTTTCCCGGGACAGGGCCTTTTAGCACAGATACGCAGTATTTT. Translating it yields CSASFPGTGPFSTDTQYF.

This clonotype was found a few times. The rearrangement uses TRBV5-1 and TRBJ2-6; maybe TRBD1 (5 bases). Germline CDR1 and CDR2: SGHRS and YFSETQ. The CDR3 covers 15 residues. The V gene lost 5 bases and the J gene lost 2 bases, with 11 bases spanning the gap. The CDR3 coding sequence is TGCGCCAGCAGATTTGACAGCCCTGGGGCCAACGTCCTGACTTTC. Translation: CASRFDSPGANVLTF.

Many counts were recorded for this clonotype. The chain is built from TRBV12-3 or TRBV12-4 and TRBJ2-5, with 7 bases lining up with TRBD2. J gave up 1 base and V 6 bases, and 5 bases lay outside the gene matches. The length of the CDR3 is 14 residues. As DNA, the CDR3 is TGTGCCAGCAGCTTGGCGGGGGTCCAAGAGACCCAGTACTTC. Translation: CASSLAGVQETQYF.

The chain links TRBV7-9 to TRBJ1-1; the D is unclear. The V gene's germline CDR1 is SEHNR and CDR2 FQNEAQ (reference sequence). V gave up 5 bases and J gave up 6 bases, with 16 bases separating them. The CDR3 totals 14 residues. CDR3 in amino acids: CASSRLEGAAEAFF. In nucleotides, the CDR3 is TGTGCCAGCAGCCGACTAGAAGGCGCCGCTGAAGCTTTCTTT.

This clonotype has a handful of counts. CDR3 region: CASSWTSGGSTGELFF. The CDR3 DNA is TGCGCCAGCAGCTGGACTAGCGGGGGTAGCACCGGGGAGCTGTTTTTT. The chain joins TRBV5-1 to TRBJ2-2; 13 bases fit TRBD2. J was trimmed by 4 bases and V by 3 bases; bases with no gene match: 3. Germline CDR1 and CDR2: SGHRS and YFSETQ. This CDR3 has 16 residues.

The chain carries TRBV6-1 and TRBJ1-1; 7 bases are shared with TRBD1. The V and J ends lost 7 bases and 6 bases, in that order; junction bases with no gene match: 14. There are 15 residues in the CDR3. Looked up from germline, CDR1 is MNHNS and CDR2 is SASEGT. The CDR3 loop reads CASTFLGQVGAEAFF. The CDR3 DNA reads TGTGCCAGCACCTTTTTAGGACAGGTGGGAGCTGAAGCTTTCTTT.

The rearrangement links TRBV19 to TRBJ2-7; D gene ambiguous. The germline V gene has CDR1 LNHDA and CDR2 SQIVND (reference sequence). The V end was cut by 6 bases, the J end by 6 bases, with 18 bases between. The CDR3 is 14 residues long. CDR3 nucleotide sequence: TGTGCCAGTAGCCCTAGTCGGGTATGGGGCGAGCAGTACTTC. This codes for CASSPSRVWGEQYF.

The gene calls are TRBV27 and TRBJ2-7; TRBD1 matches at 11 bases. The V segment lost 6 bases and the J segment 7 bases; nucleotides outside the gene matches: 8. This CDR3 is built from 14 residues. Germline V CDR1 and CDR2: MNHEY, SMNVEV (reference sequence). CDR3 sequence: CASRLGQGAREQYF. CDR3 bases: TGTGCCAGCAGGCTCGGACAGGGGGCGAGGGAGCAGTACTTC.

A few counts support this clonotype. The J gene is TRBJ1-4, the V gene TRBV30; TRBD1 is a possible D gene (5 bases). Germline loops: CDR1 GTSNPN, CDR2 SVGIG (reference sequence). The CDR3 sequence is 12 residues long. Trimming took off 0 bases at V and 12 bases at J, with 11 bases between the two ends. The CDR3 protein is CAWSVIRDELFF. The CDR3 DNA sequence: TGTGCCTGGAGTGTCATCCGGGACGAACTGTTTTTT. Complete variable domain (other parts from reference TRBV30 and TRBJ1-4): SQTIHQWPATLVQPVGSPLSLECTVEGTSNPNLYWYRQAAGRGLQLLFYSVGIGQISSEVPQNLSASRPQDRQFILSSKKLLLSDSGFYLCAWSVIRDELFFGSGTQLSVL.

This chain uses TRBV12-3 or TRBV12-4 with TRBJ2-3; tentatively, D is TRBD1 or TRBD2 (7 bases each). There are 16 residues in the CDR3. The V end was cut by 6 bases, the J end by 4 bases, with 20 bases between. Written as DNA, the CDR3 is TGTGCCAGCAGACCCCGACAGGGAGGGATCGCAGATACGCAGTATTTT. It translates to CASRPRQGGIADTQYF.